This TCR beta chain comes out of a study of T cells in localized non-small cell lung cancer. Sequencing used immunoSEQ multiplex PCR; TCRdb keeps in-frame clones, though not all of them. The data hold fewer than 25,000 clones, with roughly nine tenths observed a single time. This CDR3 contains 16 residues. Trimming removed 5 bases from V and 0 bases from J, with 14 bases in between. Germline lookup yields CDR1 SGHVS and CDR2 FNYEAQ. Source: peripheral blood, taken before any cancer treatment. This TCR was recovered from a man aged 40 to 70 with stage III squamous cell lung carcinoma. The chain uses TRBV7-6 and TRBJ1-3, with a possible D match to TRBD1 (5 bases). The CDR3 DNA sequence: TGTGCCAGCAGCCCCCAGGGACCGTACTCTGGAAACACCATATATTTT. Translating it yields CASSPQGPYSGNTIYF.